This note documents a single TCR beta chain sequence. The target antigen is unknown. These data are taken from a study of Graves' ophthalmopathy and Graves' hyperthyroidism. Ophthalmopathy donors' eye disease showed moderate-to-severe activity, CAS of at least 3, NOSPECS of at least 4 and duration under 3 months. Serum thyroxine and TRAb, along with clinical symptoms, thyroid ultrasound and orbital computed tomography, were what diagnosis relied on. General observations from the study: Ophthalmopathy progression was predicted by the model at just over 70% sensitivity and approximately 72% specificity. Most expanded thyroid clonotypes above 0.001 frequency also appeared in blood.

Researchers took RNA transcripts and amplified TCR beta CDR3 regions from them. An initial RT-PCR round employing HTBI primers preceded a second-round multiplex PCR. MiXCR was run by TCRdb on the multiplex PCR reads, yielding one entry per CDR3 protein. The table has roughly 700,000 distinct CDR3 sequences, roughly 41% seen once. The CDR3 is 15 amino acids. V was pared by 5 bases and J by 6 bases, with 19 bases between. Germline-derived CDR1 and CDR2 are SNHLY and FYNNEI. The chain has TRBV2 and TRBJ1-2; D is perhaps TRBD1 (5 bases). The source of this sequence is an adult man with Graves' ophthalmopathy. Sequenced sample: peripheral blood. The CDR3 loop reads CASSFFYRRHDGYTF. CDR3 nucleotide sequence: TGTGCCAGCAGTTTTTTCTACAGGCGTCACGATGGCTACACCTTC.